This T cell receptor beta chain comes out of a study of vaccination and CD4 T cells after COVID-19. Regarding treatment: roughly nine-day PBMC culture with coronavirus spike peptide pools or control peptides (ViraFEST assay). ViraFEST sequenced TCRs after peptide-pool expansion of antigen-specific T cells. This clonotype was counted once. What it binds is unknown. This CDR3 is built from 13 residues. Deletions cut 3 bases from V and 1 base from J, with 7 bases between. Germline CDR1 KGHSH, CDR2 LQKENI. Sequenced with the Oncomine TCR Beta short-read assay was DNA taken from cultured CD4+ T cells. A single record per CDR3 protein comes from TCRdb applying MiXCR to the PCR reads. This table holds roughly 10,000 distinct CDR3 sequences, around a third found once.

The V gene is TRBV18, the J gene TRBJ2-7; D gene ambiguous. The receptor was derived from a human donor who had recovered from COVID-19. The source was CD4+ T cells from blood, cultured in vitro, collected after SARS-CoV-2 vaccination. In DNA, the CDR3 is TGTGCCAGCTCACCTGGGCTTTCCTACGAGCAGTACTTC. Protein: CASSPGLSYEQYF.